This TCR beta chain was found in a study of chemoradiotherapy in HPV16-positive cancers. Study context: Candidate HPV-specific T-cell clones and common TCR motifs came from functional assays in two HPV16-positive patients. General study points: Candidate HPV-specific clones and E7-related TCR motifs grew in tumor during treatment. Only a couple of HPV16-positive patients supplied the functional HPV-specificity definition.

Judged by abundance, this clone is medium-sized (0.01 to 0.1%). The antigen remains unidentified. The protocol was immunoSEQ multiplex PCR, while the TCRdb copy is restricted to in-frame clones and leaves out a portion. This table has some 11,000 clones, about 78% appearing once. The CDR3 has 13 residues. The V end was cut by 3 bases, the J end by 4 bases, with 9 bases between. Germline loops: CDR1 MNHEY, CDR2 SMNVEV (reference sequence). This sequence originates from a human donor with HPV-associated anogenital cancer. This material was collected from a patient who underwent chemoradiotherapy. The rearrangement links TRBV27 to TRBJ1-2; tentatively, D is TRBD1 (5 bases). CDR3 nucleotides: TGTGCCAGCAGTTTGAGGGGATCCTATGGCTACACCTTC. This encodes CASSLRGSYGYTF.